These 22 T cell receptor beta chains originate from one sample sequenced in a study of cytomegalovirus exposure and HLA in healthy donors. The primer mix had 60 Vbeta and 13 Jbeta primers. The method was immunoSEQ multiplex PCR; TCRdb's version includes in-frame clones alone and lacks a portion of them. The sample holds tens of thousands of clones, around 69% seen once. Sequencing used PBMCs. The receptors were sampled from a young man in good health and CMV-seronegative.

The chain recombines TRBV15 with TRBJ1-2, with 7 bases lining up with TRBD1. CDR1 LNHNV and CDR2 YYDKDF come from the germline V gene (reference sequence). This CDR3 is 12 amino acids long. Losses at the gene ends were 8 bases for V and 5 bases for J; bases not matched to a gene: 5. The CDR3 reads CATGQGGYGYTF. The CDR3 coding sequence is TGTGCCACCGGGCAGGGGGGTTATGGCTACACCTTC.

This clone was detected only a few times. The gene calls are TRBV10-1 and TRBJ2-7; 8 nucleotides match TRBD2. The CDR3 is 14 residues long. Trimming cost V 8 bases and J 0 bases; bases outside gene matches: 6. Germline assignment: CDR1 WNHNN and CDR2 SYGVQD (reference sequence). This CDR3 is CASSGGQASYEQYF. The CDR3 nucleotides are TGCGCCAGCTCGGGGGGGCAGGCCTCCTACGAGCAGTACTTC.

This chain joins TRBV27 and TRBJ1-2, with D unresolved. V was shortened by 4 bases and J by 1 base, with 7 bases between the two germline ends. CDR3 length equals 13 residues. CDR1 MNHEY and CDR2 SMNVEV come from the germline V gene (reference sequence). Here the CDR3 reads CASSYGFNYGYTF. The CDR3 region has the DNA TGTGCCAGCAGTTACGGGTTTAACTATGGCTACACCTTC.

The chain uses TRBV15 and TRBJ2-3, with D tentatively TRBD1 (5 bases). Trimming pared 5 bases from V and 2 bases from J, leaving 23 bases between. The CDR3 is made up of 18 amino acids. The V gene's germline CDR1 is LNHNV and CDR2 YYDKDF (reference sequence). The CDR3 DNA is TGTGCCACCAGCCGAAAACTATCGTGGCAGGGAACCACAGATACGCAGTATTTT. Its translation: CATSRKLSWQGTTDTQYF.

The V gene is TRBV2, the J gene TRBJ2-1, with D possibly being TRBD1 (6 bases). Germline V CDR1 and CDR2: SNHLY, FYNNEI. This CDR3 has 16 amino acids. The V end lost 6 bases, the J end lost 6 bases, and 21 bases lay between the germline ends. The CDR3 reads CASRKSTVDRFNEQFF. CDR3 coding DNA: TGTGCCAGCAGGAAATCAACCGTGGACAGATTCAATGAGCAGTTCTTC.

The J gene is TRBJ1-1, the V gene TRBV19; D is unresolved. Trimming pared 7 bases from V and 0 bases from J, leaving 6 bases between. Germline V lookup: CDR1 LNHDA, CDR2 SQIVND (reference sequence). This CDR3 contains 12 residues. The CDR3 here is CASIGMNTEAFF. The DNA of the CDR3 is TGTGCCAGTATCGGGATGAACACTGAAGCTTTCTTT.

The V call is TRBV28, the J call TRBJ1-2; maybe TRBD1 (6 bases). The CDR3 extends over 14 amino acids. V lost 3 bases, J lost 4 bases, and 12 bases lay in between. Looked up from germline, CDR1 is MDHEN and CDR2 is SYDVKM. The CDR3 nucleotides are TGTGCCAGCAGTTTGTCCGGGACAATCTATGGCTACACCTTC. Its protein product is CASSLSGTIYGYTF.

V gene TRBV18 combines with J gene TRBJ2-5; 8 bases align to TRBD1. Germline V gene data show CDR1 as KGHSH and CDR2 as LQKENI. The V gene end was trimmed by 1 base and the J gene end by 5 bases; junction bases not matched to a gene: 3. The length of the CDR3 is 14 residues. CDR3 loop: CASSPQTGDETQYF. CDR3 DNA: TGTGCCAGCTCACCACAGACAGGGGATGAGACCCAGTACTTC.

The chain carries TRBV25-1 and TRBJ2-1; perhaps TRBD2 as D (5 bases). CDR3 length: 11 amino acids. The germline V and J ends were trimmed by 4 bases and 9 bases, with 7 bases remaining between them. Germline V lookup: CDR1 MGHDK, CDR2 SYGVNS. Written as DNA, the CDR3 is TGTGCCAGCAGTGTTGGACTTGAGCAGTTCTTC. The encoded protein is CASSVGLEQFF.

The rearrangement links TRBV5-1 to TRBJ2-5; 8 nucleotides align to TRBD1. Trimming removed 4 bases from V and 1 base from J; junction bases left unmatched: 6. Germline CDR1 and CDR2: SGHRS and YFSETQ. The CDR3 contains 15 residues. The CDR3 DNA is TGCGCCAGCAGCCTACAGGGGGTGTCCCAAGAGACCCAGTACTTC. The encoded protein is CASSLQGVSQETQYF.

The chain joins TRBV10-3 to TRBJ1-2; a possible D gene is TRBD1 (5 bases). The CDR3 totals 15 residues. The ends were cut back, 4 bases at V and 0 bases at J, with 12 bases in the middle. The germline V gene has CDR1 ENHRY and CDR2 SYGVKD. DNA for the CDR3: TGTGCCATCAGTGTGGGGCAGGACCCTAACTATGGCTACACCTTC. It codes for CAISVGQDPNYGYTF.

The rearrangement joins TRBV18 to TRBJ1-5; perhaps TRBD1 as D (6 bases). The V end lost 3 bases, the J end lost 0 bases, and 12 bases lay between the germline ends. The germline V gene encodes CDR1 KGHSH and CDR2 LQKENI. The CDR3 totals 16 residues. CDR3 protein: CASSPGQGPSNQPQHF. The CDR3 nucleotides are TGTGCCAGCTCACCCGGTCAGGGGCCTAGCAATCAGCCCCAGCATTTT.

The rearrangement links TRBV7-2 to TRBJ2-7; tentative D call: TRBD2 (5 bases). The CDR3 runs to 15 residues. Germline V lookup: CDR1 SGHTA, CDR2 FQGNSA. Deletions cut 0 bases from V and 1 base from J, with 10 bases between. The CDR3 sequence: CASSLAGATSYEQYF. The CDR3 DNA sequence: TGTGCCAGCAGCTTAGCGGGAGCGACTTCCTACGAGCAGTACTTC.

This chain connects TRBV6-5 to TRBJ2-5; D gene uncertain. The CDR3 extends over 14 amino acids. CDR1 and CDR2 (germline): MNHEY, SVGAGI. Trimming cost V 2 bases and J 1 base, with 8 bases left between them. In nucleotides, the CDR3 is TGTGCCAGCAGTTACGACTTCGGCCAAGAGACCCAGTACTTC. This encodes CASSYDFGQETQYF.

The gene calls are TRBV7-8 and TRBJ1-2; 11 bases match TRBD1. The CDR3 is 17 residues long. From germline, CDR1 is SGHVS and CDR2 FQNEAQ. The V segment lost 1 base and the J segment 7 bases; nucleotides outside the gene matches: 11. CDR3 in amino acids: CASSLGGGTGGFRGYTF. CDR3 bases: TGTGCCAGCAGCTTAGGGGGTGGGACAGGGGGATTTCGTGGCTACACCTTC.

V is TRBV5-1 and J is TRBJ2-7; 11 bases are a match to TRBD1. CDR1 SGHRS and CDR2 YFSETQ come from the germline V gene. V shed 2 bases and J 4 bases; nucleotides not matched to a gene: 11. The CDR3 has 17 amino acids. The CDR3 loop reads CASSFSSRDRGSYEQYF. Here the CDR3 DNA reads TGCGCCAGCAGCTTCTCGTCCCGGGACAGGGGGTCTTACGAGCAGTACTTC.

This chain links TRBV19 with TRBJ1-4; 9 bases agree with TRBD1. The CDR3 loop spans 15 amino acids. CDR1 LNHDA and CDR2 SQIVND come from the germline V gene (reference sequence). Trimming cost V 5 bases and J 6 bases; bases outside gene matches: 7. The CDR3 DNA reads TGTGCCAGTAGTTCGCCGGGACAGGGAGATGAAAAACTGTTTTTT. Protein: CASSSPGQGDEKLFF.

The chain couples TRBV2 to TRBJ2-3; perhaps TRBD1 as D (5 bases). The germline V gene encodes CDR1 SNHLY and CDR2 FYNNEI. The CDR3 loop spans 14 amino acids. Trimming shortened V by 1 base and J by 5 bases, and 10 bases separated the two germline ends. For the CDR3, the DNA is TGTGCCAGCAGTGAAGATAGGGGCATAGATACGCAGTATTTT. It yields the protein CASSEDRGIDTQYF.

The CDR3 region is CASSEQGFDEQFF. CDR3 bases: TGTGCCAGCAGTGAACAGGGGTTCGATGAGCAGTTCTTC. The chain joins TRBV2 to TRBJ2-1; D is possibly TRBD1 (6 bases). This CDR3 contains 13 residues. Per the germline V gene, CDR1 is SNHLY and CDR2 is FYNNEI. The V end was cut by 2 bases, the J end by 8 bases, with 10 bases between.

The chain employs TRBV18 and TRBJ2-1; 9 positions agree with TRBD1. The V gene end was trimmed by 6 bases and the J gene end by 4 bases; junction bases not matched to a gene: 7. Germline CDR1 KGHSH, CDR2 LQKENI. The CDR3 has 15 residues. CDR3 DNA: TGTGCCAGCTCGCGGGGACAGGGAGTATACAATGAGCAGTTCTTC. This sequence encodes CASSRGQGVYNEQFF. Full variable domain (outside the CDR3, taken from reference TRBV18 and TRBJ2-1): NAGVMQNPRHLVRRRGQEARLRCSPMKGHSHVYWYRQLPEEGLKFMVYLQKENIIDESGMPKERFSAEFPKEGPSILRIQQVVRGDSAAYFCASSRGQGVYNEQFFGPGTRLTVL.

V is TRBV11-2 and J is TRBJ2-7, with a possible D match to TRBD1 (5 bases). Trimming stripped 5 bases from V and 9 bases from J, with 14 bases between. Germline CDR1 reads SGHAT; CDR2 reads FQNNGV. This CDR3 spans 12 amino acids. The DNA for the CDR3 is TGTGCCAGCAGCCGCCAGGGTTATTCGCAGTACTTC. Translation gives CASSRQGYSQYF.

V usage is TRBV5-4 and J usage is TRBJ1-1, with 7 bases that match TRBD1. Germline V gives CDR1 SGHNT, CDR2 YYREEE (reference sequence). There are 14 residues in the CDR3. V shed 4 bases and J 7 bases; nucleotides not matched to a gene: 10. CDR3: CASSLKGGGGEAFF. In nucleotides, the CDR3 is TGTGCCAGCAGCCTCAAAGGGGGCGGAGGTGAAGCTTTCTTT.